This entry describes one TCR beta chain. Its specificity is not known. This specimen belongs to a study of T-cell reconstitution after alpha-beta-depleted transplantation in children. The CDR3 is 18 amino acids. V was pared by 5 bases and J by 3 bases, with 11 bases of the junction left unmatched. In germline, CDR1 is SGHRS, CDR2 YFSETQ. Preparation of the TCRbeta library used unique molecular identifiers. One entry per CDR3 protein results from TCRdb running MiXCR on the PCR reads. The sample has hundreds of thousands of distinct CDR3 sequences, roughly 15% seen once. Regarding the study as a whole: At around two months after transplant, the alpha-beta T cells were reportedly derived from several hundred expanded clones that came from non-depleted graft cells. Some patients' high day-60 TCRbeta diversity was traced to surviving recipient T cells and thymic progenitors. Fresh T-cell production supplied most of the T-cell counts and diversity seen one year after transplant.

The gene calls are TRBV5-1 and TRBJ2-4, with 13 nucleotides matching TRBD2. The source is a male patient younger than 18 who had a stem cell transplant for acute lymphoblastic leukemia, so the T cells may come from the graft donor. The material sequenced was PBMCs, mostly from graft donor cells, taken 360 days after TCRalphabeta/CD19-depleted stem cell transplant. CDR3 nucleotides: TGCGCCAGCAGACTAGCGGGAGGGCCCTCTAGTGTCAAAAACATTCAGTACTTC. This codes for CASRLAGGPSSVKNIQYF.